The subject of this entry is one T cell receptor (beta chain). The data belong to a study of OX40 agonist ivuxolimab in advanced cancers. This CDR3 comprises 15 residues. The V segment lost 5 bases and the J segment 3 bases; nucleotides outside the gene matches: 9. CDR1 is SGHTA, CDR2 FQGTGA, per germline. Using immunoSEQ multiplex PCR, the repertoire was profiled, and TCRdb retains in-frame clones only, with some absent. Here the sample spans about 54,000 clones, 88% being singletons. Sample: CD4+ or CD8+ T cells sorted from blood, taken in a trial of the OX40 agonist ivuxolimab. The clonotype was recovered from an adult with an advanced solid tumor such as melanoma, head and neck, liver or kidney cancer. The V gene is TRBV7-3, the J gene TRBJ1-1; 7 positions agree with TRBD1. Written as DNA, the CDR3 is TGTGCCAGCAGCCGAGACAGGGTAAAGGACACTGAAGCTTTCTTT. Protein product: CASSRDRVKDTEAFF. Combining the CDR3 with reference TRBV7-3 and TRBJ1-1 gives the whole variable domain GAGVSQTPSNKVTEKGKYVELRCDPISGHTALYWYRQSLGQGPEFLIYFQGTGAADDSGLPNDRFFAVRPEGSVSTLKIQRTERGDSAVYLCASSRDRVKDTEAFFGQGTRLTVV.